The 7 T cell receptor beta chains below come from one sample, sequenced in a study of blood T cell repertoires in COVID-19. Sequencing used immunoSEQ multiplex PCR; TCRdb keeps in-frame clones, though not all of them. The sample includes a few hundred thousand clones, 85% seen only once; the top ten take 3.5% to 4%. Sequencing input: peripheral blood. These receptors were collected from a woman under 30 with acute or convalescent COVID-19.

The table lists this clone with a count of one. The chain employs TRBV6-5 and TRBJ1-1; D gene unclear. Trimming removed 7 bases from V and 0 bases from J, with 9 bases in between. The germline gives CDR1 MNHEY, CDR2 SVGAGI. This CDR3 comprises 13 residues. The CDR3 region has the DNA TGTGCCAGCATGGGCAGCATGAACACTGAAGCTTTCTTT. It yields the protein CASMGSMNTEAFF.

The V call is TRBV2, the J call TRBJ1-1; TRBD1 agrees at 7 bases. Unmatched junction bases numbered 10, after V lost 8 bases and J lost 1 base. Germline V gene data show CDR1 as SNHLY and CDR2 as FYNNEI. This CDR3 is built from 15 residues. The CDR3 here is CASGIIQGTNTEAFF. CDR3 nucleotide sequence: TGTGCCAGCGGTATTATACAGGGGACGAACACTGAAGCTTTCTTT.

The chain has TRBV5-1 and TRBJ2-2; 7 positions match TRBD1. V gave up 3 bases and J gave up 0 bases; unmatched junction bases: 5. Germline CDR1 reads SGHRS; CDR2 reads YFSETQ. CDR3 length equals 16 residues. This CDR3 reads CASSWGQTTNTGELFF. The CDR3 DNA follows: TGCGCCAGCAGCTGGGGACAGACCACGAACACCGGGGAGCTGTTTTTT.

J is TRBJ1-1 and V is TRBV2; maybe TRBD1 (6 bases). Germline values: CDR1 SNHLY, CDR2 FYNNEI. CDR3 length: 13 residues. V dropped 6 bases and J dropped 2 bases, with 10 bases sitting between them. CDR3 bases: TGTGCCAGCAGAGGACAGACCAACACTGAAGCTTTCTTT. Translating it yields CASRGQTNTEAFF. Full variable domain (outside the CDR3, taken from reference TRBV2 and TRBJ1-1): EPEVTQTPSHQVTQMGQEVILRCVPISNHLYFYWYRQILGQKVEFLVSFYNNEISEKSEIFDDQFSVERPDGSNFTLKIRSTKLEDSAMYFCASRGQTNTEAFFGQGTRLTVV.

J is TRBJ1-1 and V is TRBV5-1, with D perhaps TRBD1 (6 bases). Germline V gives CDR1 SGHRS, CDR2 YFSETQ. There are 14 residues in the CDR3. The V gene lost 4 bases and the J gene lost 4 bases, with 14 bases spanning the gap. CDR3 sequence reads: CASSPIRGATEAFF. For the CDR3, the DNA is TGCGCCAGCAGCCCGATACGGGGGGCCACTGAAGCTTTCTTT. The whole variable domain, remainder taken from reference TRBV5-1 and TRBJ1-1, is KAGVTQTPRYLIKTRGQQVTLSCSPISGHRSVSWYQQTPGQGLQFLFEYFSETQRNKGNFPGRFSGRQFSNSRSEMNVSTLELGDSALYLCASSPIRGATEAFFGQGTRLTVV.

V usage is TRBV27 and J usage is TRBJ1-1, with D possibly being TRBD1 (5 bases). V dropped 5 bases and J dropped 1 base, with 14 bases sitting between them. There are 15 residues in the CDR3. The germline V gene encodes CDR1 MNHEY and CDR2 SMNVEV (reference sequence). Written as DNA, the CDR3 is TGTGCCAGCAGTGTTCAGGGCTTTTCGAACACTGAAGCTTTCTTT. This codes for CASSVQGFSNTEAFF.

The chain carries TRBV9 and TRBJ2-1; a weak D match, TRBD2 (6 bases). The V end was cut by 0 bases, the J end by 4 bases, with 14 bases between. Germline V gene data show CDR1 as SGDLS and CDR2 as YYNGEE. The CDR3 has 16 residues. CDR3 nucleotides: TGTGCCAGCAGCGTAGTGGTAGCGGCGGGATACAATGAGCAGTTCTTC. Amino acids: CASSVVVAAGYNEQFF.